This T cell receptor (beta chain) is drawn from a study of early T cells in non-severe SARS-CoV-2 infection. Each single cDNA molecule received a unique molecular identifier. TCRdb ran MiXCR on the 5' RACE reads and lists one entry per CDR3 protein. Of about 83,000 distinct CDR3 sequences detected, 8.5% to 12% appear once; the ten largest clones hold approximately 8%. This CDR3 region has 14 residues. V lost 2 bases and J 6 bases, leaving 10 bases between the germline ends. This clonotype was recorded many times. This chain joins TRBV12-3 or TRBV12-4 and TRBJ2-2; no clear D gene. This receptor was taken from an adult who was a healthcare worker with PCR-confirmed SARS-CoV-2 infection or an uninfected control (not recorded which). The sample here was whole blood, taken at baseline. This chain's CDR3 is CASSLTPPAGELFF. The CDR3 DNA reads TGTGCCAGCAGTTTAACCCCTCCCGCCGGGGAGCTGTTTTTT.